This T cell receptor (beta chain) emerged from a study of PD-1 blockade in classical Hodgkin lymphoma (dated by TCRdb to the early 2020s). The study in broad terms: Nivolumab dosing was 3 mg/kg intravenously every 2 weeks, continuing until either disease progression or unacceptable toxicity. The study used TCR beta sequencing and CyTOF to define a peripheral blood immune signature of response to PD-1 blockade in classical Hodgkin lymphoma. Results and caveats for the whole study, not just this receptor: The study was limited to a single clinical trial cohort, and causes of repertoire differences, possibly disease activity or prior therapy, remained undefined. Baseline TCR diversity was reported to be lower in newly diagnosed patients than in healthy donors and to be lower still in relapsed/refractory patients. Among trial patients, those achieving complete response had baseline diversity similar to that of newly diagnosed patients, while diversity was significantly lower in partial responders and progressors. A significant rise by C4D1 was seen in CD4+ but not CD8+ TCR diversity (p=0.0027 vs p=0.16), with the rise being most apparent in complete responders (p=0.02). Lower diversity was observed in patients in whom nivolumab was started less than 1 year after ASCT, and these patients were excluded from later analyses so that confounding by immune reconstitution would be avoided.

The time point label of this sample denotes: cycle 4 day 1 (C4D1), after less than 7 weeks of nivolumab. Every trial patient had relapsed after autologous stem cell transplantation, and cohorts A, B and C differed in prior brentuximab vedotin exposure. The trial cohort included some 53 patients with relapsed/refractory classical Hodgkin lymphoma, and each patient had a best overall response of complete response, partial response or progressive disease. Single-agent nivolumab was administered to trial patients in the multi-cohort phase II CheckMate 205 trial. An independent review committee assessed best overall response using the 2007 International Working Group response criteria. Trial PBMCs were collected immediately before nivolumab initiation (C1D1) and during therapy at cycle 2 day 1 and cycle 4 day 1. Peripheral blood was collected in 8 mL Vacutainer Cell Preparation Tubes, from which PBMCs were isolated by centrifugation and then cryopreserved.

The Qiagen DNeasy kit was used to extract genomic DNA both from unsorted PBMCs and from the negatively selected CD4+ and CD8+ fractions. TCR beta CDR3 regions were amplified by immunoSEQ multiplex PCR using primers annealing to V and J segments. A synthetic immune receptor repertoire was used to minimize amplification bias, and any residual bias was removed computationally once sequencing was done. Under the source paper's analysis protocol: Custom Python scripts were used to quantify repertoire diversity as the Shannon entropy index. Unsorted, CD4+ and CD8+ repertoires were analyzed separately, except for combined analyses in which CD4+ and CD8+ sequences were merged in silico. A clone was considered expanded if an increase in frequency of at least 2-fold after treatment relative to C1D1 was found, and a pseudocount of 0.5 was applied to clones undetected at baseline. Singleton clones were defined as clones with 0 or 1 copy at C1D1, and non-singleton clones were defined as clones with 2 or more copies. Clones expanded in unsorted samples were assigned a CD4+, CD8+ or unknown annotation through matching of protein sequences in sorted samples from the same patient. Wilcoxon tests on paired samples were used to test diversity changes from C1D1 to C4D1. This is the immuneACCESS table as TCRdb keeps it, with only in-frame sequences that have V and J called. A part of the clones is gone; compared with another copy, unresolved V genes explain less than half, and the rest is unexplained. V and J calls and clone size are given by that table; D and trimming were obtained from the DNA. The sample has some 8,700 clones on record, roughly 89% of them singletons. Together, the top ten hold around 35% of the sample.

V is shortened by 4 bases, J by 0 bases, and the region joining them spans 13 bases. From a lookup of the germline V gene, CDR1 and CDR2 are LGHNA and YNFKEQ. Measured from the cysteine to the phenylalanine, the CDR3 is 16 residues long. Only CDR3 DNA remains: 48 bases, in frame from the first base. Concerning this clone: Its cognate antigen has yet to be identified. No base quality values were provided; no much bigger clone lies one nucleotide off.

This sequence originates from a human donor with classical Hodgkin lymphoma. The chain is assembled from TRBV4-2 and TRBJ2-1, with no confident D gene call. Sequenced material: peripheral blood mononuclear cells (PBMCs), taken before the fourth cycle of nivolumab. The DNA is TGTGCCAGCAGCCCTGAAGGACGGAGCTCCTACAATGAGCAGTTCTTC. Protein translation: CASSPEGRSSYNEQFF.